Listed below are T cell receptor beta chains from one sample, sequenced in a study of T cell responses to AZD1222 COVID-19 vaccine. Sequencing was performed with immunoSEQ multiplex PCR; in TCRdb, only in-frame clones are kept and a portion is missing. The sample has approximately 110,000 clones; around 87% are singletons. Sequenced material: peripheral blood, taken 28 days after the second AZD1222 dose. These receptors were obtained from an adult who received the AZD1222 COVID-19 vaccine. Each CDR3 is given with its conserved first and last residue. Each record gives: clone size, D gene, J gene, V gene, CDR3 DNA, CDR3 protein. A D gene is named only where the DNA matches it firmly. A clone size is listed for some rows: how often the clone was seen (once, few, many), or a class if it is expanded.

clone size: once
D gene: TRBD1
J gene: TRBJ1-5
V gene: TRBV6-2/TRBV6-3
CDR3 DNA: TGTGCCAGCAGTTACCCTCGGCTACAGGGGATCAGGAGTCAGCCCCAGCATTTT
CDR3 protein: CASSYPRLQGIRSQPQHF

clone size: -
D gene: TRBD2
J gene: TRBJ2-3
V gene: TRBV11-3
CDR3 DNA: TGTGCCAGCAGCCGGGCCGGGGGGTCTAGCACAGATACGCAGTATTTT
CDR3 protein: CASSRAGGSSTDTQYF

clone size: -
D gene: -
J gene: TRBJ2-7
V gene: TRBV27
CDR3 DNA: TGTGCCAGCAGTGAGCTGCTCTCCTACGAGCAGTACTTC
CDR3 protein: CASSELLSYEQYF

clone size: -
D gene: -
J gene: TRBJ1-4
V gene: TRBV28
CDR3 DNA: TGTGCCAGCAGTTTAAAGGGGCGGGCTGAAAAACTGTTTTTT
CDR3 protein: CASSLKGRAEKLFF

clone size: -
D gene: -
J gene: TRBJ2-1
V gene: TRBV13
CDR3 DNA: TGTGCCAGCAGCCCATTTCATGAGCAGTTCTTC
CDR3 protein: CASSPFHEQFF

clone size: -
D gene: TRBD2
J gene: TRBJ2-3
V gene: TRBV7-3
CDR3 DNA: TGTGCCAGCAGCGCTACAGGGTGGTGGACTAGCGGGAGTCGAAGCACAGATACGCAGTATTTT
CDR3 protein: CASSATGWWTSGSRSTDTQYF

clone size: -
D gene: -
J gene: TRBJ1-1
V gene: TRBV7-9
CDR3 DNA: TGTGCCAGCAGCGCGACAATGAACACTGAAGCTTTCTTT
CDR3 protein: CASSATMNTEAFF

clone size: -
D gene: TRBD2
J gene: TRBJ2-3
V gene: TRBV2
CDR3 DNA: TGTGCCAGCAGTGATCCCCTAGCGGGAGGAACCGGCACAGATACGCAGTATTTT
CDR3 protein: CASSDPLAGGTGTDTQYF

clone size: -
D gene: TRBD1
J gene: TRBJ1-2
V gene: TRBV27
CDR3 DNA: TGTGCCAGCAGTACGACAGGGGGCGCATATGGCTACACCTTC
CDR3 protein: CASSTTGGAYGYTF

clone size: -
D gene: -
J gene: TRBJ1-1
V gene: TRBV18
CDR3 DNA: TGTGCCAGCTCACCACCCAGCCAGGACACTGAAGCTTTCTTT
CDR3 protein: CASSPPSQDTEAFF

clone size: -
D gene: -
J gene: TRBJ1-1
V gene: TRBV4-1
CDR3 DNA: TGCGCCAGCAGCGAACAGAACACTGAAGCTTTCTTT
CDR3 protein: CASSEQNTEAFF

clone size: -
D gene: -
J gene: TRBJ1-2
V gene: TRBV15
CDR3 DNA: TGTGCCACCAGCAGAGACAGAGCTAACTATGGCTACACCTTC
CDR3 protein: CATSRDRANYGYTF

clone size: few
D gene: -
J gene: TRBJ1-6
V gene: TRBV7-6
CDR3 DNA: TGTGCCAGCAGCTTAGTGTCAGCTTCACCCCTCCACTTT
CDR3 protein: CASSLVSASPLHF

clone size: -
D gene: TRBD2
J gene: TRBJ2-7
V gene: TRBV9
CDR3 DNA: TGTGCCAGCAGCCCTGGAGTAGCGGGCCCCTACGAGCAGTACTTC
CDR3 protein: CASSPGVAGPYEQYF

clone size: -
D gene: -
J gene: TRBJ2-6
V gene: TRBV2
CDR3 DNA: TGTGCCAGCAGTGGTGGTTCGATACAAAGTCGGGCCAACGTCCTGACTTTC
CDR3 protein: CASSGGSIQSRANVLTF

clone size: -
D gene: -
J gene: TRBJ1-1
V gene: TRBV19
CDR3 DNA: TGTGCCAGTAGTCTTAAGGGGCCCCACACTGAAGCTTTCTTT
CDR3 protein: CASSLKGPHTEAFF

clone size: -
D gene: TRBD2
J gene: TRBJ2-5
V gene: TRBV28
CDR3 DNA: TGTGCCAGCATAGGCGGGACTAGCGTCCAAGAGACCCAGTACTTC
CDR3 protein: CASIGGTSVQETQYF

clone size: -
D gene: TRBD1
J gene: TRBJ1-1
V gene: TRBV19
CDR3 DNA: TGTGCCAGTAGTATATTGGACAGGGGGTCTGAAGCTTTCTTT
CDR3 protein: CASSILDRGSEAFF

clone size: once
D gene: -
J gene: TRBJ1-1
V gene: TRBV18
CDR3 DNA: TGTGCCAGCTCACCACCGAACAGGAAGAACACTGAAGCTTTCTTT
CDR3 protein: CASSPPNRKNTEAFF

clone size: -
D gene: TRBD2
J gene: TRBJ2-3
V gene: TRBV15
CDR3 DNA: TGTGCCACCAGCAGAGATCGGGGGGGAGATACGCAGTATTTT
CDR3 protein: CATSRDRGGDTQYF

clone size: few
D gene: TRBD1
J gene: TRBJ2-3
V gene: TRBV19
CDR3 DNA: TGTGCCAGTAGTACCCTCCCGGGACAGGGGGCGCTTTGGGATACGCAGTATTTT
CDR3 protein: CASSTLPGQGALWDTQYF

clone size: -
D gene: TRBD1
J gene: TRBJ2-7
V gene: TRBV19
CDR3 DNA: TGTGCCAGTACCCCGTCCGGGACAGGGGCGTCCTACGAGCAGTACTTC
CDR3 protein: CASTPSGTGASYEQYF

clone size: -
D gene: -
J gene: TRBJ2-5
V gene: TRBV7-2
CDR3 DNA: TGTGCCAGCAGCTTATTGAACCAGGTAGAGACCCAGTACTTC
CDR3 protein: CASSLLNQVETQYF

clone size: -
D gene: -
J gene: TRBJ2-1
V gene: TRBV6-5
CDR3 DNA: TGTGCCAGCAGTCCTCCGGGGTCGGAGGGGAATGAGCAGTTCTTC
CDR3 protein: CASSPPGSEGNEQFF

clone size: once
D gene: TRBD1
J gene: TRBJ1-2
V gene: TRBV30
CDR3 DNA: TGTGCCTGGTCAATGGCCAGGGGGTTTTATGGCTACACCTTC
CDR3 protein: CAWSMARGFYGYTF

clone size: -
D gene: -
J gene: TRBJ2-2
V gene: TRBV6-4
CDR3 DNA: TGTGCCAGCAGTGACTCGACCGGGGAGCTGTTTTTT
CDR3 protein: CASSDSTGELFF

clone size: -
D gene: -
J gene: TRBJ1-3
V gene: TRBV9
CDR3 DNA: TGTGCCAGCAGCGTAGCTGGAGGGGGAGACGCCTCTGGAAACACCATATATTTT
CDR3 protein: CASSVAGGGDASGNTIYF

clone size: -
D gene: TRBD1
J gene: TRBJ1-2
V gene: TRBV20-1
CDR3 DNA: TGCAGTGCTAGTACTCAGGGGGCAGATGGCTACACCTTC
CDR3 protein: CSASTQGADGYTF

clone size: -
D gene: TRBD1
J gene: TRBJ2-2
V gene: TRBV7-9
CDR3 DNA: TGTGCCAGCAGCTTAAGACAGGGTGAGGTGACCGGGGAGCTGTTTTTT
CDR3 protein: CASSLRQGEVTGELFF

clone size: -
D gene: -
J gene: TRBJ2-6
V gene: TRBV11-1
CDR3 DNA: TGTGCCAGCAGCCGGATGGGGACTGGGGCCAACGTCCTGACTTTC
CDR3 protein: CASSRMGTGANVLTF

clone size: -
D gene: TRBD2
J gene: TRBJ2-5
V gene: TRBV7-9
CDR3 DNA: TGTGCCAGCAGCGAAACGACTAGCCGAGAGACCCAGTACTTC
CDR3 protein: CASSETTSRETQYF

clone size: -
D gene: TRBD2
J gene: TRBJ2-1
V gene: TRBV19
CDR3 DNA: TGTGCCAGTAGAGACCCGGGACTAGCGGGTTTTGAGCAGTTCTTC
CDR3 protein: CASRDPGLAGFEQFF

clone size: few
D gene: -
J gene: TRBJ2-7
V gene: TRBV29-1
CDR3 DNA: TGCAGCGTTGTGGTATGGGTCGAGCAGTACTTC
CDR3 protein: CSVVVWVEQYF

clone size: -
D gene: TRBD2
J gene: TRBJ2-5
V gene: TRBV3-1/TRBV3-2
CDR3 DNA: TGTGCCAGCAGCCAAGAGCTCGGCGGGGGGGCCGTTGAGACCCAGTACTTC
CDR3 protein: CASSQELGGGAVETQYF

clone size: -
D gene: -
J gene: TRBJ2-5
V gene: TRBV7-9
CDR3 DNA: TGTGCCAGCAGCTCCGGGTCGCAAGAGACCCAGTACTTC
CDR3 protein: CASSSGSQETQYF

clone size: -
D gene: -
J gene: TRBJ2-1
V gene: TRBV5-1
CDR3 DNA: TGCGCCAGCAGCTTGGTTCGTTTCAGCGGAGGCAGTGAGCAGTTCTTC
CDR3 protein: CASSLVRFSGGSEQFF

clone size: -
D gene: -
J gene: TRBJ1-2
V gene: TRBV10-3
CDR3 DNA: TGTGCCATCAGTGAGGAGGGAGGGGACTATGGCTACACCTTC
CDR3 protein: CAISEEGGDYGYTF

clone size: once
D gene: TRBD1
J gene: TRBJ2-4
V gene: TRBV5-1
CDR3 DNA: TGCGCCAGCAGCTTGGTCCCCGGGACAGGGATGGGAAACATTCAGTACTTC
CDR3 protein: CASSLVPGTGMGNIQYF

clone size: -
D gene: -
J gene: TRBJ2-2
V gene: TRBV6-2/TRBV6-3
CDR3 DNA: TGTGCCAGCAGTTATAATGTTGGGCGAAACACCGGGGAGCTGTTTTTT
CDR3 protein: CASSYNVGRNTGELFF

clone size: -
D gene: TRBD1
J gene: TRBJ1-3
V gene: TRBV4-1
CDR3 DNA: TGCGCCAGCAGCCCAGGGGGTAACACCATATATTTT
CDR3 protein: CASSPGGNTIYF

clone size: -
D gene: TRBD2
J gene: TRBJ2-2
V gene: TRBV9
CDR3 DNA: TGTGCCAGCAGCGTATCGAGGGAGGGCCTGAACACCGGGGAGCTGTTTTTT
CDR3 protein: CASSVSREGLNTGELFF

clone size: -
D gene: -
J gene: TRBJ2-2
V gene: TRBV27
CDR3 DNA: TGTGCCAGCAGGAACACCGGGGAGCTGTTTTTT
CDR3 protein: CASRNTGELFF

clone size: few
D gene: -
J gene: TRBJ1-2
V gene: TRBV6-2/TRBV6-3
CDR3 DNA: TGTGCCAGCAGTTCCGCCATGACTAACTATGGCTACACCTTC
CDR3 protein: CASSSAMTNYGYTF

clone size: once
D gene: -
J gene: TRBJ2-1
V gene: TRBV24-1
CDR3 DNA: TGTGCCACCGGGACCCGGATCTATGAGCAGTTCTTC
CDR3 protein: CATGTRIYEQFF

clone size: once
D gene: -
J gene: TRBJ1-4
V gene: TRBV30
CDR3 DNA: TGTGCCTGGAGTAGACAGTATGAAAAACTGTTTTTT
CDR3 protein: CAWSRQYEKLFF

clone size: -
D gene: TRBD1
J gene: TRBJ1-1
V gene: TRBV23-1
CDR3 DNA: TGCGCCAGCAGTCAATCGAGGGACAGGCGGGCTTTCTTT
CDR3 protein: CASSQSRDRRAFF

clone size: -
D gene: TRBD1
J gene: TRBJ2-2
V gene: TRBV13
CDR3 DNA: TGTGCCTGCGGACAGGGAAGCACCGGGGAGCTGTTTTTT
CDR3 protein: CACGQGSTGELFF

clone size: -
D gene: -
J gene: TRBJ1-1
V gene: TRBV4-3
CDR3 DNA: TGCGCCAGCAGCCCGTCAGACGTTCAGAACACTGAAGCTTTCTTT
CDR3 protein: CASSPSDVQNTEAFF

clone size: -
D gene: -
J gene: TRBJ1-4
V gene: TRBV19
CDR3 DNA: TGTGCCAGTAGTACGCAAGCGGGGGGTTTGCAAAAACTGTTTTTT
CDR3 protein: CASSTQAGGLQKLFF

clone size: -
D gene: -
J gene: TRBJ1-2
V gene: TRBV6-4
CDR3 DNA: TGTGCCACCGAAACTGACAGGTACTATGGCTACACCTTC
CDR3 protein: CATETDRYYGYTF